One sample yielded the 25 T cell receptor beta chains listed below, sequenced in a study of T cells in Graves' hyperthyroidism and ophthalmopathy. Amplification of TCR beta CDR3 regions used RNA as the template. During a first-round RT-PCR of the TCR CDR3, the HTBI primer set was used. TCRdb independently ran MiXCR on the multiplex PCR reads; one entry per CDR3 protein. The table lists under 400,000 distinct CDR3 sequences, less than 20% of them singletons. Material: blood. These receptors came from a woman in her late teens or twenties with Graves' hyperthyroidism that later progressed to Graves' ophthalmopathy.

This clonotype was observed many times. The chain couples TRBV20-1 to TRBJ2-7, with 11 bases lining up with TRBD2. The J segment lost 3 bases and the V segment lost 2 bases, leaving 6 bases of the junction unmatched. Germline CDR1 DFQATT, CDR2 SNEGSKA (reference sequence). The CDR3 covers 15 residues. The CDR3 nucleotides read TGCAGTGCTAGACTAGCGGGAGGCCACGACTACGAGCAGTACTTC. This codes for CSARLAGGHDYEQYF.

The chain couples TRBV4-2 to TRBJ2-1; D is uncertain. CDR1 is LGHNA, CDR2 YNFKEQ, per germline. V lost 2 bases to trimming and J lost 9 bases, with 17 bases between them. The CDR3 has 15 amino acids. CDR3 nucleotides: TGTGCCAGCAGCCAACTCGGGCTAGTAGCCCCTGAGCAGTTCTTC. Translation: CASSQLGLVAPEQFF.

Remarks on this clonotype: One base away lies a much larger clone, so this may be a sequencing read error. This rearrangement joins TRBV28 to TRBJ2-7, with TRBD2 matching 12 bases. Germline V lookup: CDR1 MDHEN, CDR2 SYDVKM. V was clipped by 4 bases and J by 4 bases; unmatched bases: 11. This CDR3 has 17 residues. The CDR3 region has the DNA TGTGCCAGCAGTTCAGCTAGCGGGGGGGCCACGGGTTACGAGCAGTACTTC. Translating gives CASSSASGGATGYEQYF.

There are many counts of this clonotype. The chain links TRBV7-2 to TRBJ1-1; D call uncertain. Deletions cut 5 bases from V and 2 bases from J, with 12 bases between. The CDR3 loop spans 14 amino acids. Germline V gene lookup returns CDR1 SGHTA and CDR2 FQGNSA. CDR3 sequence (DNA): TGTGCCAGCAGCCCCGCTGAGATAAACACTGAAGCTTTCTTT. It yields the protein CASSPAEINTEAFF.

This clonotype was seen many times. This rearrangement joins TRBV30 to TRBJ1-1; maybe TRBD1 (6 bases). Trimming removed 6 bases at V and 8 bases at J, with 13 bases between. The CDR3 is 11 residues long. Germline lookup yields CDR1 GTSNPN and CDR2 SVGIG (reference sequence). In DNA form, the CDR3 reads TGTGCCTGTCACAGGGTTTCCGAAGCTTTCTTT. The encoded protein is CACHRVSEAFF.

In the case of this clonotype: Its ends do not fully match the called genes, so a read error is possible. J is TRBJ2-1 and V is TRBV5-5; D gene uncertain. Germline CDR1 and CDR2: SGHKS and YYEKEE (reference sequence). The CDR3 is 16 residues long. CDR3 sequence: CASSQEGGNSYNEQFF. The CDR3 DNA reads TGCGCCAGCAGCCAAGAAGGCGGAAACTCCTACAATGAGCAGTTCTTC.

V gene TRBV5-6 combines with J gene TRBJ2-7; D call uncertain. The J call may be mistaken, given a closer DNA end match to TRBJ2-1. This CDR3 is built from 16 residues. Looked up from germline, CDR1 is SGHDT and CDR2 is YYEEEE. CDR3 nucleotide sequence: TGTGCCAGCAGCTTGGGTTTGGCTGCTGATGTGTACGAGCAGTTCTTC. Protein product: CASSLGLAADVYEQFF.

This chain links TRBV5-1 with TRBJ2-7; perhaps TRBD2 as D (6 bases). CDR1 and CDR2 from the germline V gene are SGHRS and YFSETQ. The length of the CDR3 is 15 residues. V was pared by 4 bases and J by 11 bases, with 25 bases between. CDR3 loop: CASSPYSGGAWEEYF. The CDR3 DNA reads as TGCGCCAGCAGCCCATACTCCGGGGGAGCCTGGGAGGAGTACTTC.

This clonotype was counted ten times or more. The rearrangement joins TRBV6-1 to TRBJ2-1, with D possibly matching TRBD2 (6 bases). CDR3 size: 14 residues. Per the germline V gene, CDR1 is MNHNS and CDR2 is SASEGT. V dropped 7 bases and J dropped 3 bases, with 13 bases sitting between them. The CDR3 sequence: CASKPWGVYNEQFF. CDR3 sequence (DNA): TGTGCCAGCAAGCCCTGGGGGGTCTACAATGAGCAGTTCTTC.

In its sample, this clonotype was seen many times. The gene calls are TRBV29-1 and TRBJ2-3; 7 nucleotides match TRBD2. Germline V CDR1 and CDR2: SQVTM, ANQGSEA. V was clipped by 6 bases and J by 0 bases; unmatched bases: 12. The CDR3 has 16 residues. The CDR3 sequence is CSVADPAGPSTDTQYF. In DNA form, the CDR3 reads TGCAGCGTGGCGGACCCAGCGGGACCTAGCACAGATACGCAGTATTTT.

This clonotype has more than one count but fewer than ten. The J gene is TRBJ1-3, the V gene TRBV28; unclear D gene. Trimming removed 5 bases at V and 0 bases at J, with 11 bases between. CDR3 length: 15 residues. The germline V gene encodes CDR1 MDHEN and CDR2 SYDVKM. CDR3 DNA sequence: TGTGCCAGCAGTCCGTCACCTAACTCTGGAAACACCATATATTTT. Its translation: CASSPSPNSGNTIYF. The variable domain in full, with the rest retrieved from reference TRBV28 and TRBJ1-3, is DVKVTQSSRYLVKRTGEKVFLECVQDMDHENMFWYRQDPGLGLRLIYFSYDVKMKEKGDIPEGYSVSREKKERFSLILESASTNQTSMYLCASSPSPNSGNTIYFGEGSWLTVV.

Concerning this clonotype: A much larger clone differs from this one at a single base, so this may be a read error. The V and J genes are TRBV12-3 or TRBV12-4 and TRBJ1-2, with D possibly matching TRBD1 (6 bases). The V end was cut by 6 bases, the J end by 7 bases, with 15 bases between. The CDR3 runs to 13 residues. CDR3 sequence: CASSPGRGSGYTF. The CDR3, as DNA: TGTGCCAGCAGCCCTGGCAGGGGAAGTGGCTACACCTTC.

This clonotype was counted many times. The V gene is TRBV20-1, the J gene TRBJ2-7, with D uncertain. Germline V CDR1 and CDR2: DFQATT, SNEGSKA (reference sequence). Trimming stripped 3 bases from V and 3 bases from J, with 6 bases between. The CDR3 length is 11 residues. CDR3 DNA: TGCAGTGCTAGGAAAGACTACGAGCAGTACTTC. Amino acid sequence: CSARKDYEQYF.

As regards this clonotype: A read error may be the cause here, since a much bigger clone is one base away. The chain carries TRBV24-1 and TRBJ2-5; D unclear. The CDR3 runs to 15 residues. Germline CDR1 reads KGHDR; CDR2 reads SFDVKD. Trimming cost V 5 bases and J 5 bases, with 17 bases left between them. The CDR3 DNA reads TGTGCCACCAGTGGTCCCGGGCCCAGGAGTGAGACCCAGTACTTC. It is translated as CATSGPGPRSETQYF.

This chain connects TRBV7-2 to TRBJ1-2, with D maybe TRBD1 (5 bases). There are 13 residues in the CDR3. V gave up 6 bases and J gave up 6 bases, with 14 bases separating them. The germline V gene has CDR1 SGHTA and CDR2 FQGNSA. The CDR3 region is CASSPGGGDGYTF. DNA for the CDR3: TGTGCCAGCAGTCCCGGTGGAGGGGATGGCTACACCTTC.

This clonotype occurred many times. The chain joins TRBV12-3 or TRBV12-4 to TRBJ1-1; D may be TRBD1 (5 bases). This CDR3 spans 13 amino acids. The V and J ends lost 3 bases and 6 bases respectively, with 11 bases between them. This chain's CDR3 is CASSLRGAAEAFF. DNA of the CDR3: TGTGCCAGCAGTTTGAGGGGAGCCGCTGAAGCTTTCTTT.

This clonotype was counted many times. The chain is built from TRBV6-2 or TRBV6-3 and TRBJ2-3; maybe TRBD2 (6 bases). The CDR3 spans 19 residues. The V and J ends lost 2 bases and 2 bases respectively, with 23 bases between them. Germline loops: CDR1 MNHEY, CDR2 SVGEGT. As DNA, the CDR3 is TGTGCCAGCAGTTACGGTCCTGGGACTCCCCACCTCAACACAGATACGCAGTATTTT. This gives the protein CASSYGPGTPHLNTDTQYF.

This clonotype has ten or more counts. CDR3 in DNA: TGTGCCATATCGGATAGCGGGGCCTACGAGCAGTACTTC. It specifies CAISDSGAYEQYF. The rearrangement links TRBV6-2 or TRBV6-3 to TRBJ2-7, with TRBD2 matching over 8 bases. CDR1 is MNHEY, CDR2 SVGEGT, per germline. The trim removed 10 bases at V and 2 bases at J, leaving 7 bases unmatched. The CDR3 is 13 amino acids.

V is TRBV4-2 and J is TRBJ2-6; 7 bases fit TRBD2. CDR1 is LGHNA, CDR2 YNFKEQ, per germline. The CDR3 totals 17 residues. Trimming removed 0 bases from V and 2 bases from J; junction bases left unmatched: 4. CDR3 sequence reads: CASSQDGEGPGANVLTF. The CDR3 nucleotides are TGTGCCAGCAGCCAAGACGGGGAGGGCCCTGGGGCCAACGTCCTGACTTTC.

This clonotype was seen more than once but under ten times. This chain uses TRBV9 with TRBJ1-5, with TRBD1 matching 7 bases. CDR3 length: 14 residues. J lost 11 bases, V lost 0 bases, and 8 bases had no gene match. CDR1 SGDLS and CDR2 YYNGEE come from the germline V gene. The CDR3 loop is CASSVDGSQGAQHF. As DNA, the CDR3 is TGTGCCAGCAGCGTAGATGGGTCTCAGGGGGCCCAGCATTTT.

In its sample, this clonotype was seen many times. This chain connects TRBV2 to TRBJ2-1; 10 bases are shared with TRBD2. The J segment lost 9 bases and the V segment lost 7 bases, leaving 9 bases of the junction unmatched. The CDR3 totals 14 residues. Germline CDR1 reads SNHLY; CDR2 reads FYNNEI. The CDR3 is CASIRTSGSGEQFF. The DNA for the CDR3 is TGTGCCAGCATCCGGACTAGCGGATCTGGTGAGCAGTTCTTC.

The V call is TRBV28, the J call TRBJ2-7, with TRBD2 identical over 10 bases. Per germline, CDR1 MDHEN and CDR2 SYDVKM. The V and J ends lost 4 bases and 6 bases, in that order; junction bases with no gene match: 9. The CDR3 runs to 15 residues. The CDR3 bases are TGTGCCAGCAGTTCTATAAGCGGGAGGGTAAGCGAGCAGTACTTC. Its protein product is CASSSISGRVSEQYF.

This clonotype was observed many times. This rearrangement joins TRBV28 to TRBJ2-7, with TRBD1 matching over 7 bases. The V segment lost 5 bases and the J segment 6 bases; nucleotides outside the gene matches: 7. The CDR3 runs to 13 residues. CDR1 is MDHEN, CDR2 SYDVKM, per germline. The CDR3 spells CASSGQVPIEQYF. The CDR3, as DNA: TGTGCCAGCAGTGGACAGGTCCCCATCGAGCAGTACTTC. The full variable domain, its missing parts supplied by reference TRBV28 and TRBJ2-7, is DVKVTQSSRYLVKRTGEKVFLECVQDMDHENMFWYRQDPGLGLRLIYFSYDVKMKEKGDIPEGYSVSREKKERFSLILESASTNQTSMYLCASSGQVPIEQYFGPGTRLTVT.

This clonotype was counted only a few times. The chain recombines TRBV20-1 with TRBJ2-1; the D gene could be TRBD1 or TRBD2 (5 bases each). Trimming removed 3 bases at V and 2 bases at J, with 14 bases between. CDR1 is DFQATT, CDR2 SNEGSKA, per germline (reference sequence). The CDR3 has 15 amino acids. In nucleotides, the CDR3 is TGCAGTGCTAGTTGGGGGAAGGGTCCCTACAATGAGCAGTTCTTC. Encoded protein: CSASWGKGPYNEQFF.

This clonotype was detected many times. The CDR3 region is CASKGAGEPKNIQYF. The CDR3, as DNA: TGTGCCAGCAAGGGCGCAGGGGAGCCCAAAAACATTCAGTACTTC. This chain links TRBV2 with TRBJ2-4; maybe TRBD1 (6 bases). With 7 bases removed from V and 2 bases from J, the gap between germline ends came to 15 bases. The CDR3 contains 15 residues. The V gene's germline CDR1 is SNHLY and CDR2 FYNNEI.